The 3 T cell receptor beta chains given below trace back to one sample, sequenced in a study of cytomegalovirus exposure and HLA in healthy donors. With 60 Vbeta and 13 Jbeta primers, the PCR was carried out. Libraries were prepared by immunoSEQ multiplex PCR; TCRdb keeps only in-frame clonotypes and omits some of them. The data contain approximately 160,000 clones, approximately 84% of them seen just once; the ten biggest clones take up under 0.4%. The specimen was PBMCs. These receptors all come from a boy younger than 10 in good health and CMV-seronegative.

The chain is built from TRBV7-3 and TRBJ1-1; the D gene is possibly TRBD1 (5 bases). From germline, CDR1 is SGHTA and CDR2 FQGTGA. The CDR3 runs 14 residues. Trimming cost V 5 bases and J 4 bases, with 14 bases left between them. CDR3 sequence reads: CASSRDGRGTEAFF. The CDR3 DNA sequence: TGTGCCAGCAGCCGGGACGGGAGGGGCACTGAAGCTTTCTTT.

The chain uses TRBV7-9 and TRBJ2-3; 12 positions agree with TRBD2. This CDR3 is built from 16 residues. Germline V gives CDR1 SEHNR, CDR2 FQNEAQ (reference sequence). Germline trimming cut 3 bases from V and 2 bases from J; bases unmatched to any gene: 3. The CDR3: CASSLTSGGTTDTQYF. The CDR3 DNA follows: TGTGCCAGCAGCTTGACTAGCGGGGGCACCACAGATACGCAGTATTTT.

This chain connects TRBV5-1 to TRBJ2-7, with TRBD2 matching over 9 bases. This CDR3 region has 14 residues. CDR1 and CDR2 from the germline V gene are SGHRS and YFSETQ. Trimming at V came to 4 bases and at J to 7 bases, leaving 9 bases not matched to a gene. The CDR3 sequence is CASSLIAGAEEQYF. The CDR3 DNA reads as TGCGCCAGCAGCCTAATAGCGGGAGCGGAGGAGCAGTACTTC.